One and the same sample provided the 3 T cell receptor beta chains below, sequenced in a study of T cell repertoires in cytomegalovirus infection (dated by TCRdb to about 2019). What this sample's treatment or condition label stands for: in vitro stimulation with specific CMV peptide epitopes to enrich CMV-specific T cells. Sequencing used an Illumina HiSeq 1500. TCRdb ran its own pipeline on the public reads, namely fastp trimming at Q25 and MiXCR clone calling, and kept in-frame beta chains. A single entry per CDR3 protein holds the most common genes and DNA from its merged rows. The sample includes roughly 90,000 distinct CDR3 sequences, with about 24% observed a single time. The ten biggest clones cover roughly 50% of the sample. The antigens for these receptors are not known. Material: CD8+ T cells from cultured PBMCs, obtained from culture after CMV antigen stimulation. All receptors come from a human donor in good health (CMV status not recorded). Some clones in this sample may be carry-over from other donors' samples.

This clonotype was counted a few times. This sequence joins TRBV12-3 or TRBV12-4 and TRBJ2-2; 8 nucleotides agree with TRBD1. The CDR3 has 13 residues. V lost 5 bases, J lost 8 bases, and 4 bases stayed unmatched. The CDR3 here is CASSPGGVGELFF. The CDR3 nucleotides are TGTGCCAGCAGTCCAGGGGGCGTTGGGGAGCTGTTTTTT.

This clonotype was observed a few times. The V gene is TRBV5-6, the J gene TRBJ2-5; possibly TRBD2 for D (5 bases). The CDR3 runs 16 residues. From germline, CDR1 is SGHDT and CDR2 YYEEEE. V was shortened by 3 bases and J by 3 bases, with 18 bases between the two germline ends. In DNA, the CDR3 is TGTGCCAGCAGCTCCCGTAGCGTCGGATTCGAAGAGACCCAGTACTTC. Encoded protein: CASSSRSVGFEETQYF.

The chain combines TRBV7-2 with TRBJ1-5; TRBD1 might be the D (5 bases). CDR1 and CDR2 (germline): SGHTA, FQGNSA. This CDR3 contains 14 residues. Trimming removed 2 bases from V and 4 bases from J, with 9 bases in between. The CDR3 here is CASSLQKGNQPQHF. The CDR3 DNA sequence: TGTGCCAGCAGCTTACAGAAGGGGAATCAGCCCCAGCATTTT.